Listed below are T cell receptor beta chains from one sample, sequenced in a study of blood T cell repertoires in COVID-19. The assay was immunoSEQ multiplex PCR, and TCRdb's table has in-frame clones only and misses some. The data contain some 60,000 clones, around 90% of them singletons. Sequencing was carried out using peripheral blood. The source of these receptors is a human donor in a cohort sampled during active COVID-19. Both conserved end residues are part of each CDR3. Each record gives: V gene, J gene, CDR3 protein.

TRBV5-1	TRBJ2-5	CASSSGQTYGETQYF
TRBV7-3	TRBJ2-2	CASSPRGAGELFF
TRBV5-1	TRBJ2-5	CASSLVASGQETQYF
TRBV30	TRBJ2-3	CAWGPSGSSTDTQYF
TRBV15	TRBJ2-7	CATSINPGQVVDEQYF
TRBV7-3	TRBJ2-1	CASSLMVDTSYNEQFF
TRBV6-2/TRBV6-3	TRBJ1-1	CASSHPPVSTEAFF
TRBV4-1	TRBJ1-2	CASSQDRTASRRGYTF
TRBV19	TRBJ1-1	CAAGGQIAEAFF
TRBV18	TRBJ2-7	CASSPPMAGGYEQYF
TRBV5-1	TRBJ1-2	CASSPGQGNYGYTF
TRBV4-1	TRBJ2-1	CASSQVSRLSGTHEQFF
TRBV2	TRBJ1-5	CASSDKGGNQPQHF
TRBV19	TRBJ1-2	CASALGQAQGGYTF
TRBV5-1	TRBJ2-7	CASRPLDSSSYEQYF
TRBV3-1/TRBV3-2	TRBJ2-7	CASSQGAGVSYEQYF
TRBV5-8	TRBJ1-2	CASSGLLGQRTNYGYTF
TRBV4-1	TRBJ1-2	CASSQGLSTYGYTF
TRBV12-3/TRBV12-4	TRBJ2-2	CASSSVAGELFF
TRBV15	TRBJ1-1	CATNPGHGNTEAFF
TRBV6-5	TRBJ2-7	CASNKDKFYEQYF
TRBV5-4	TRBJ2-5	CASRRTSGAQETQYF
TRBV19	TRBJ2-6	CASSGGVYGANVLTF
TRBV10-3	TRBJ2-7	CAISGTSGGYEQYF
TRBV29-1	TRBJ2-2	CSVAKSGRYTGELFF
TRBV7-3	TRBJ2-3	CASSLTGLRTDTQYF
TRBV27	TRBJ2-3	CASSRPPLAGGSTDTQYF
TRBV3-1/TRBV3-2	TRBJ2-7	CASSRTVSYEQYF
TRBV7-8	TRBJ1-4	CASGDRGVSNEKLFF
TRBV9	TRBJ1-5	CASSPTTGSGQPQHF
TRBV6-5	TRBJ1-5	CASGQRVKNQPQHF
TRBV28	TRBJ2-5	CASRSGTSGQETQYF
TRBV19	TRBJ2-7	CASSRDRGNRNEQYF